These 22 T cell receptor beta chains originate from one sample sequenced in a study of T cells in Graves' hyperthyroidism and ophthalmopathy (dated by TCRdb to the late 2010s). The method behind the library was multiplex PCR. Sequencing instrument: Illumina HiSeq 2000. The TCR beta CDR3 regions were amplified from RNA transcripts. For the first round of RT-PCR on the TCR CDR3, the HTBI primer set was used together with the Qiagen OneStep RT-PCR kit. TCRdb's own reprocessing of the public reads used fastp at Q25 and MiXCR and kept productive beta chains. Entries that share a CDR3 protein sequence are merged under the most common genes and DNA. Recorded for this sample are around 520,000 distinct CDR3 sequences; 14% of them occurred a single time. Together, the top ten hold 11% to 15% of the sample. Material: blood. Source of these receptors: a woman aged 40 to 50 with Graves' hyperthyroidism.

At least ten counts were recorded for this clonotype. The chain is built from TRBV11-2 and TRBJ1-1, with D uncertain. This CDR3 contains 12 residues. V gave up 10 bases and J gave up 4 bases, with 13 bases separating them. Germline-derived CDR1 and CDR2 are SGHAT and FQNNGV. CDR3 nucleotide sequence: TGTGCCACCGCCCTCGGGGTCACTGAAGCTTTCTTT. Amino acid sequence: CATALGVTEAFF.

Ten or more counts support this clonotype. CDR3 residues: CSATGTGGGSYEQYF. CDR3 coding DNA: TGCAGTGCTACCGGGACAGGGGGGGGCTCCTACGAGCAGTACTTC. The rearrangement joins TRBV20-1 to TRBJ2-7; 11 bases align to TRBD1. The CDR3 is 15 residues long. With 4 bases clipped from V and 0 bases from J, the junction kept 5 bases outside the gene matches. Germline values: CDR1 DFQATT, CDR2 SNEGSKA (reference sequence).

This clonotype has a handful of counts. The rearrangement links TRBV20-1 to TRBJ2-5; TRBD2 agrees at 14 bases. Per the germline V gene, CDR1 is DFQATT and CDR2 is SNEGSKA (reference sequence). V lost 6 bases, J lost 5 bases, and 14 bases stayed unmatched. This CDR3 comprises 17 residues. In DNA, the CDR3 is TGCAGTGCAAAAGGGACTAGCGGGGGAGGTAGTAGGGAGACCCAGTACTTC. It specifies CSAKGTSGGGSRETQYF.

The chain couples TRBV6-4 to TRBJ1-5, with 7 positions matching TRBD1. With V trimmed by 4 bases and J by 5 bases, 8 bases remained unmatched. The CDR3 length is 15 residues. Germline CDR1 is MRHNA and CDR2 is SNTAGT. CDR3 nucleotide sequence: TGTGCCAGCAGTGTCGAGGACAGGCTTGATCAGCCCCAGCATTTT. It yields the protein CASSVEDRLDQPQHF.

This clonotype was seen repeatedly, ten times or more. The J gene is TRBJ1-3, the V gene TRBV3-1, with D possibly being TRBD1 (5 bases). Germline lookup yields CDR1 LGHDT and CDR2 YNNKEL (reference sequence). V lost 8 bases and J lost 2, with 13 bases in between. This CDR3 region has 14 residues. The CDR3 DNA reads as TGTGCCAGCTCCAGGGTGGGAACTGGAAACACCATATATTTT. Its translation is CASSRVGTGNTIYF. The variable domain in full, completed from reference TRBV3-1 and TRBJ1-3, reads DTAVSQTPKYLVTQMGNDKSIKCEQNLGHDTMYWYKQDSKKFLKIMFSYNNKELIINETVPNRFSPKSPDKAHLNLHINSLELGDSAVYFCASSRVGTGNTIYFGEGSWLTVV.

This clonotype was seen repeatedly, ten times or more. The chain combines TRBV3-1 with TRBJ1-2; the D gene is possibly TRBD1 (6 bases). The germline V gene encodes CDR1 LGHDT and CDR2 YNNKEL (reference sequence). The CDR3 loop spans 13 amino acids. V was pared by 8 bases and J by 8 bases, with 18 bases between. The CDR3 region has the DNA TGTGCCAGCTCCGTGGGGGGCGCGGAGGGCTACACCTTC. Translated, it gives CASSVGGAEGYTF.

The table lists this clonotype with many counts. The chain has TRBV28 and TRBJ1-5, with TRBD1 matching 10 bases. Germline CDR1 and CDR2: MDHEN and SYDVKM. The V gene end was trimmed by 7 bases and the J gene end by 1 base; junction bases not matched to a gene: 4. The CDR3 length is 15 residues. CDR3 in amino acids: CASNTGQGSNQPQHF. The CDR3 DNA sequence: TGTGCCAGCAACACGGGACAGGGGAGCAATCAGCCCCAGCATTTT.

The rearrangement links TRBV28 to TRBJ2-1; 8 bases agree with TRBD2. From germline, CDR1 is MDHEN and CDR2 SYDVKM. The CDR3 is 16 residues long. After removal of 6 bases from V and 6 bases from J, the junction contained 13 bases not matched to a gene. CDR3 sequence reads: CASSPYGRAGGNEQFF. CDR3 nucleotide sequence: TGTGCCAGCAGCCCATACGGGAGGGCCGGGGGCAATGAGCAGTTCTTC.

This clonotype was found a few times. The chain uses TRBV15 and TRBJ2-3; possibly TRBD1 or TRBD2 for D (5 bases each). The CDR3 has 13 amino acids. V was shortened by 9 bases and J by 1 base, with 11 bases between the two germline ends. Germline loops: CDR1 LNHNV, CDR2 YYDKDF (reference sequence). CDR3 region: CATGEIGTDTQYF. The CDR3 nucleotides read TGTGCCACAGGGGAGATCGGCACAGATACGCAGTATTTT. The full variable domain, completed using reference TRBV15 and TRBJ2-3, is DAMVIQNPRYQVTQFGKPVTLSCSQTLNHNVMYWYQQKSSQAPKLLFHYYDKDFNNEADTPDNFQSRRPNTSFCFLDIRSPGLGDTAMYLCATGEIGTDTQYFGPGTRLTVL.

This clonotype was counted many times. This sequence joins TRBV28 and TRBJ2-2; 8 bases agree with TRBD2. The CDR3 runs 15 residues. The V segment lost 3 bases and the J segment 4 bases; nucleotides outside the gene matches: 4. CDR1 is MDHEN and CDR2 is SYDVKM in the germline V gene. The CDR3: CASSFQLAGTGELFF. In DNA form, the CDR3 reads TGTGCCAGCAGTTTTCAGCTAGCGGGCACCGGGGAGCTGTTTTTT. The entire variable domain, with the rest obtained from reference TRBV28 and TRBJ2-2, is as follows: DVKVTQSSRYLVKRTGEKVFLECVQDMDHENMFWYRQDPGLGLRLIYFSYDVKMKEKGDIPEGYSVSREKKERFSLILESASTNQTSMYLCASSFQLAGTGELFFGEGSRLTVL.

Ten or more counts support this clonotype. CDR3: CATSDPGTLKGEQYF. CDR3 DNA sequence: TGTGCCACCAGTGATCCCGGGACACTAAAGGGCGAGCAGTACTTC. The V call is TRBV24-1, the J call TRBJ2-7, with a possible D match to TRBD1 (6 bases). This CDR3 contains 15 residues. The germline V gene has CDR1 KGHDR and CDR2 SFDVKD. V was pared by 3 bases and J by 6 bases, with 17 bases between.

This clonotype was observed many times. The chain is built from TRBV20-1 and TRBJ2-7; 12 bases fit TRBD2. The germline V gene encodes CDR1 DFQATT and CDR2 SNEGSKA (reference sequence). The CDR3 has 14 amino acids. V gave up 6 bases and J gave up 6 bases; unmatched junction bases: 9. This CDR3 is CSAGRLAGVVEQYF. CDR3 nucleotide sequence: TGCAGTGCGGGTCGACTAGCGGGAGTCGTCGAGCAGTACTTC.

This chain connects TRBV19 to TRBJ1-5, with D uncertain. CDR3 length equals 16 residues. V was cut by 6 bases and J by 4 bases, with 19 bases left in between. Germline V gene data show CDR1 as LNHDA and CDR2 as SQIVND (reference sequence). The CDR3 bases are TGTGCCAGTAGGGCCGAAAGTTGGCAGAAGAATCAGCCCCAGCATTTT. Amino acid sequence: CASRAESWQKNQPQHF.

This clonotype was detected only a few times. J is TRBJ2-5 and V is TRBV18; D tentatively reads TRBD1 or TRBD2 (5 bases each). Germline CDR1 KGHSH, CDR2 LQKENI. The CDR3 loop spans 16 amino acids. Trimming removed 4 bases from V and 1 base from J, with 16 bases in between. The CDR3, as DNA: TGTGCCAGCTCACTTAACCGAATGGGGGTCCAAGAGACCCAGTACTTC. This gives the protein CASSLNRMGVQETQYF.

This clonotype was picked up a small number of times. The chain carries TRBV20-1 and TRBJ1-2, with D uncertain. The germline gives CDR1 DFQATT, CDR2 SNEGSKA (reference sequence). The CDR3 loop spans 15 amino acids. V was trimmed by 0 bases and J by 4 bases, leaving 15 bases between them. CDR3 protein: CSARDNLRGFYGYTF. The CDR3 DNA is TGCAGTGCTAGAGATAACCTCAGAGGGTTCTATGGCTACACCTTC.

This clonotype has ten or more counts. CDR3 coding DNA: TGTGCCAGCAGTCCCGCCCGCACGGACCAATCCTACGAGCAGTACTTC. Protein: CASSPARTDQSYEQYF. The V gene is TRBV28, the J gene TRBJ2-7; D uncertain. The CDR3 spans 16 residues. Germline assignment: CDR1 MDHEN and CDR2 SYDVKM. The germline V and J ends were trimmed by 5 bases and 1 base, with 18 bases remaining between them.

This clonotype has a handful of counts. V is TRBV28 and J is TRBJ1-1, with D unclear. Germline CDR1 MDHEN, CDR2 SYDVKM. This CDR3 spans 16 amino acids. Trimming removed 6 bases at V and 2 bases at J, with 19 bases between. The CDR3 loop reads CASSSQRMDCNTEAFF. The CDR3, as DNA: TGTGCCAGCAGCTCGCAGAGGATGGACTGTAACACTGAAGCTTTCTTT.

This clonotype was found many times. The genes are TRBV2 and TRBJ1-1; unclear D gene. The germline gives CDR1 SNHLY, CDR2 FYNNEI. The CDR3 sequence is 13 residues long. V was cut by 7 bases and J by 3 bases, with 12 bases left in between. The CDR3 DNA is TGTGCCAGCACCTTGGCTACACACACTGAAGCTTTCTTT. Protein: CASTLATHTEAFF.

This clonotype was detected a few times. This chain links TRBV9 with TRBJ2-2; possibly TRBD2 for D (6 bases). In germline, CDR1 is SGDLS, CDR2 YYNGEE. The CDR3 runs 15 residues. V gave up 0 bases and J gave up 1 base, with 7 bases separating them. The CDR3 protein is CASSVGSGNTGELFF. The CDR3 DNA reads as TGTGCCAGCAGCGTAGGTAGCGGGAACACCGGGGAGCTGTTTTTT.

This clonotype was seen only a few times. This chain uses TRBV19 with TRBJ2-1; 12 bases map to TRBD2. The germline V gene encodes CDR1 LNHDA and CDR2 SQIVND (reference sequence). Trimming at V came to 7 bases and at J to 4 bases, leaving 8 bases not matched to a gene. The CDR3 length is 16 residues. CDR3 bases: TGTGCCAGTAAGCTAGCGGGAGGGCTAGGTTACAATGAGCAGTTCTTC. Translating it yields CASKLAGGLGYNEQFF. Full variable domain (outside the CDR3, taken from reference TRBV19 and TRBJ2-1): DGGITQSPKYLFRKEGQNVTLSCEQNLNHDAMYWYRQDPGQGLRLIYYSQIVNDFQKGDIAEGYSVSREKKESFPLTVTSAQKNPTAFYLCASKLAGGLGYNEQFFGPGTRLTVL.

Comments on this clonotype: A much larger clone lies a single base off, so this may be a read error. The chain combines TRBV28 with TRBJ2-7; possible D gene TRBD2, 5 bases. Germline CDR1 reads MDHEN; CDR2 reads SYDVKM. The CDR3 extends over 12 amino acids. The CDR3 is CACSDGAYEQYF. CDR3 in DNA: TGTGCCTGCAGCGACGGGGCCTACGAGCAGTACTTC.

This clonotype was recorded many times. The chain carries TRBV12-3 or TRBV12-4 and TRBJ2-1; D is ambiguous. This CDR3 region has 15 residues. V was clipped by 2 bases and J by 4 bases, with 12 bases between them. This CDR3 is CASSLILSPYNEQFF. The DNA of the CDR3 is TGTGCCAGCAGTTTAATCCTTAGTCCGTACAATGAGCAGTTCTTC.